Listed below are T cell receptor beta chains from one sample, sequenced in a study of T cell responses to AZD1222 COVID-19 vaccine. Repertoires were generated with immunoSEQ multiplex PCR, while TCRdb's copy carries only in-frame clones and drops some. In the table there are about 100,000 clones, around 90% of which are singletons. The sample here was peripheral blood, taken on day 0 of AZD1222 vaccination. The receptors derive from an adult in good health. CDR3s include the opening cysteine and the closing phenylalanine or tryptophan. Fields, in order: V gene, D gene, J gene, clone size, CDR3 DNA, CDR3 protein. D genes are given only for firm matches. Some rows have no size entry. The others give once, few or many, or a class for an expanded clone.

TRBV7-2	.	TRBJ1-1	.	TGTGCCAGCAGCGCCAGTCATGGAAACACTGAAGCTTTCTTT	CASSASHGNTEAFF
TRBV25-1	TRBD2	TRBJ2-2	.	TGTGCCAGTCAGCTAGCGGGGAACACCGGGGAGCTGTTTTTT	CASQLAGNTGELFF
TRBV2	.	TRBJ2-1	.	TGTGCCAGCAAGAGACAGGAGGTTTACAATGAGCAGTTCTTC	CASKRQEVYNEQFF
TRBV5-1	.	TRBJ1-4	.	TGCGCCAGCAGCTTGGTTCCTGATAACAATGAAAAACTGTTTTTT	CASSLVPDNNEKLFF
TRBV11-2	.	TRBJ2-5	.	TGTGCCAGCAGCGGGCACGTAAGGACCCAAGAGACCCAGTACTTC	CASSGHVRTQETQYF
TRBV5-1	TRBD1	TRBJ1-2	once	TGCGCCAGCAGCTCCAACCCGGGGGACAGGGAAGCTGGCTACACCTTC	CASSSNPGDREAGYTF
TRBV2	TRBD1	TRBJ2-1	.	TGTGCCAGCTCACAGGGACAGATGGGCAATGAGCAGTTCTTC	CASSQGQMGNEQFF
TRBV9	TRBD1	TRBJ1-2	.	TGTGCCAGCAGCGTATCCGGGACAGCAAGCTATGGCTACACCTTC	CASSVSGTASYGYTF
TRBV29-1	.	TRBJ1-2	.	TGCAGCGTTGAAAGTCAGGGAGGCGGCTACACCTTC	CSVESQGGGYTF
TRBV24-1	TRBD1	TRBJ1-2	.	TGTGCCACCCGGGACAGGGGGACCTATGGCTACACCTTC	CATRDRGTYGYTF
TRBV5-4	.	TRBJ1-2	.	TGTGCCAGCAGCTTGAAAGACGGGCTAGGCGGTGGCTACACCTTC	CASSLKDGLGGGYTF
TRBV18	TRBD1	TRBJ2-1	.	TGTGCCAGCTCACCACGGTGGACAGGGGGGGACAATGAGCAGTTCTTC	CASSPRWTGGDNEQFF
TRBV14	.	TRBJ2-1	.	TGTGCCAGCAGCCCCAGGGCGTACAGCTCCTACAATGAGCAGTTCTTC	CASSPRAYSSYNEQFF
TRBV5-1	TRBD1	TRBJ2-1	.	TGCGCCAGCAGCTTGAGGCCAGGGGGCCCTGTCTACAATGAGCAGTTCTTC	CASSLRPGGPVYNEQFF
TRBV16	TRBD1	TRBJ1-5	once	TGTGCCAGCAGCCATACAGGGGAAACAGGGCAGCCCCAGCATTTT	CASSHTGETGQPQHF
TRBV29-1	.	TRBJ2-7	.	TGCAGCGTAGGAAACAGGGTATACGAGCAGTACTTC	CSVGNRVYEQYF
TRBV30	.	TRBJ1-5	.	TGTGCCTGGAGTGGACAATTAAGTCAGCCCCAGCATTTT	CAWSGQLSQPQHF
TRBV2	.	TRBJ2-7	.	TGTGCCAGCAGTGATAGACTGAACTACGAGCAGTACTTC	CASSDRLNYEQYF
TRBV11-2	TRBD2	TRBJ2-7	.	TGTGCCAGCAACAATCTGGGACTAGCGAACCACGAGCAGTACTTC	CASNNLGLANHEQYF
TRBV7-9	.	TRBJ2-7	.	TGTGCCAGCAGCTTAGCGCCCGGGGGAAACTACGAGCAGTACTTC	CASSLAPGGNYEQYF
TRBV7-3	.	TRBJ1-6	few	TGTGCCAGCAGCCCACAGGGTTATAATTCACCCCTCCACTTT	CASSPQGYNSPLHF
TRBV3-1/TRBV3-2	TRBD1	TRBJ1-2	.	TGTGCCAGCAGCCACCGAGACAGGGGGAGTAGCTACACCTTC	CASSHRDRGSSYTF
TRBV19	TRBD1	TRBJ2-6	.	TGTGCCAGTAGTATTGGTGGGACAGGGGACCTCTCTGGGGCCAACGTCCTGACTTTC	CASSIGGTGDLSGANVLTF
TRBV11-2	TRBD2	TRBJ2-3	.	TGTGCCAGCAGCTTGGGCGGGTGGCGGGAGAGGGCAGATACGCAGTATTTT	CASSLGGWRERADTQYF
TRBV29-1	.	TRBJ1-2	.	TGCAGCGTGCGACAGGATAAGGGCTATGGCTACACCTTC	CSVRQDKGYGYTF
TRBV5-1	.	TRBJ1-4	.	TGCGCCAGCAGCTTGTTGGGGAATGATGAAAAACTGTTTTTT	CASSLLGNDEKLFF
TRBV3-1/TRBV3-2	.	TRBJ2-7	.	TGTGCCAGCAGCCTAGACCTCCGGGACACTCCCTACGAGCAGTACTTC	CASSLDLRDTPYEQYF
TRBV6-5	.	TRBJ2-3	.	TGTGCCAGCATTCCCCCATCCCCAGATACGCAGTATTTT	CASIPPSPDTQYF
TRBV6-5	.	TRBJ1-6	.	TGTGCCAGTCGCGGAAGCTCCTATAATTCACCCCTCCACTTT	CASRGSSYNSPLHF
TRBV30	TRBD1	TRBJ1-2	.	TGTGCCTGGAGTAGGGACAGAACCTTAGCTAACTATGGCTACACCTTC	CAWSRDRTLANYGYTF
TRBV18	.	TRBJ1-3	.	TGTGCCAGCTCAAAGCTTTCCGGAAACACCATATATTTT	CASSKLSGNTIYF
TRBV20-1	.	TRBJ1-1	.	TGCAGTGCTAGGGTCCGGGAGGAAGCTTTCTTT	CSARVREEAFF
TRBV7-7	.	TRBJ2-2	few	TGTGCTAGCAGCTTAGCGTGGGCAGAAAACACCGGGGAGCTGTTTTTT	CASSLAWAENTGELFF
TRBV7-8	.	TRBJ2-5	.	TGTGCCAGCAGCTTAGCGCTGTGGCAGAGAGAGACCCAGTACTTC	CASSLALWQRETQYF
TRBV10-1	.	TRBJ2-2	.	TGCGCCAGCAGCCACAGGAGAAACACCGGGGAGCTGTTTTTT	CASSHRRNTGELFF
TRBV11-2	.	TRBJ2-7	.	TGTGCCAGCAGCCTAAACCCGCCGAGCTCCTACGAGCAGTACTTC	CASSLNPPSSYEQYF
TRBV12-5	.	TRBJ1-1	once	TGTGCTAGTGGTTTAGGGTGGGGGCCCTCTGAAGCTTTCTTT	CASGLGWGPSEAFF
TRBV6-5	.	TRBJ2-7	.	TGTGCCAGCAGACCCGACTTTACGTCCTACGAGCAGTACTTC	CASRPDFTSYEQYF
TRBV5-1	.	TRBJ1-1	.	TGCGCCAGCAGCCCGGAGGGAGGGAGGTATGCTTTCTTT	CASSPEGGRYAFF
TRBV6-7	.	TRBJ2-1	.	TGTGCCAGCACCTCGACCCAGGGGGTGGCGGGAGGCCACAATGAGCAGTTCTTC	CASTSTQGVAGGHNEQFF
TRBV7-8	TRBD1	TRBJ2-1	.	TGTGCCAGCAGCTTAGGGACAGGGGACGTGCAGTTCTTC	CASSLGTGDVQFF
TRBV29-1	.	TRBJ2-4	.	TGCAGCGTTCGGGGGGCCAAAAACATTCAGTACTTC	CSVRGAKNIQYF
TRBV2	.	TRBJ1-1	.	TGTGCCAGCACCCAAGGAGTCAAGAACACTGAAGCTTTCTTT	CASTQGVKNTEAFF
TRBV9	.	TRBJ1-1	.	TGTGCCAGCAGCGTAGGCGGGGACACTGAAGCTTTCTTT	CASSVGGDTEAFF
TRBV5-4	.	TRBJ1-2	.	TGTGCCAGCAGCTCACCCGAGGGGGGGCACAGGAGGGTACTCAACTATGGCTACACCTTC	CASSSPEGGHRRVLNYGYTF
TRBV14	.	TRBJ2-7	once	TGTGCCAGCAGCCAAGATCTAGGGAGAGAGCAGTACTTC	CASSQDLGREQYF
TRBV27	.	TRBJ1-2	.	TGTGCCAGCAGTTTAGGGTCTTCGGGAGATGGCTACACCTTC	CASSLGSSGDGYTF
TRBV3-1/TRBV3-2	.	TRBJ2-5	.	TGTGCCAGCAGCCAAGATATGAGCGTTACCTACCAAGAGACCCAGTACTTC	CASSQDMSVTYQETQYF
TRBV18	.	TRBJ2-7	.	TGTGCCAGCTCACCACCGGCAGGGACCTACGAGCAGTACTTC	CASSPPAGTYEQYF